One sample yielded the 26 T cell receptor beta chains listed below, sequenced in a study of T cell responses to AZD1222 COVID-19 vaccine. Clones were read by immunoSEQ multiplex PCR, and TCRdb kept only the in-frame ones, dropping some. Seen here are roughly 62,000 clones, approximately 83% observed once, and the top ten hold 11% to 15%. Sequenced material: peripheral blood, taken on day 0 of AZD1222 vaccination. All receptors come from an adult in good health.

The V gene is TRBV11-3, the J gene TRBJ2-2; D remains unclear. CDR3 length: 14 residues. With 1 base removed from V and 4 bases from J, the gap between germline ends came to 7 bases. Germline loops: CDR1 SGHNT, CDR2 YENEEA. The CDR3 sequence: CASSLAAVTGELFF. CDR3 bases: TGTGCCAGCAGCTTAGCGGCAGTCACCGGGGAGCTGTTTTTT.

The chain employs TRBV7-2 and TRBJ2-1; D gene unclear. Germline V gene sequence: CDR1 SGHTA, CDR2 FQGNSA. Between the trimmed V and J ends, which lost 0 bases and 9 bases, there was a span of 15 bases. This CDR3 has 15 amino acids. The CDR3 protein is CASSLAGPGYGEQFF. The CDR3 DNA follows: TGTGCCAGCAGCTTAGCGGGTCCTGGGTACGGTGAGCAGTTCTTC.

This clone has just one count. The J gene is TRBJ1-5, the V gene TRBV18; D possibly corresponds to TRBD1 (5 bases). Germline V CDR1 and CDR2: KGHSH, LQKENI. CDR3 length: 16 amino acids. V was cut by 4 bases and J by 1 base, with 14 bases left in between. This CDR3 reads CASSRDGVISNQPQHF. The CDR3 nucleotides are TGTGCCAGCTCACGGGACGGCGTTATCAGCAATCAGCCCCAGCATTTT.

The rearrangement links TRBV6-6 to TRBJ1-4; D may be TRBD1 (6 bases). This CDR3 is 13 amino acids long. Germline V gene lookup returns CDR1 MNHNY and CDR2 SVGAGI (reference sequence). Trimming shortened V by 7 bases and J by 8 bases, and 14 bases separated the two germline ends. CDR3 sequence (DNA): TGTGCCAGCAAGGGGGAGGAGAGAGAAAAACTGTTTTTT. It specifies CASKGEEREKLFF.

This clone was observed once. V and J are TRBV5-1 and TRBJ1-1, with 7 bases matching TRBD1. V was pared by 4 bases and J by 1 base, with 4 bases of the junction left unmatched. The CDR3 contains 14 residues. Germline values: CDR1 SGHRS, CDR2 YFSETQ. The DNA for the CDR3 is TGCGCCAGCAGCGCACAGGGGTGGAACACTGAAGCTTTCTTT. This codes for CASSAQGWNTEAFF.

The rearrangement uses TRBV28 and TRBJ1-5; D is ambiguous. The CDR3 runs to 13 residues. V was pared by 10 bases and J by 6 bases, with 16 bases between. Germline lookup yields CDR1 MDHEN and CDR2 SYDVKM. As DNA, the CDR3 is TGTGCCATCAGAGCCTTATCCGGTCAGCCCCAGCATTTT. It encodes CAIRALSGQPQHF.

The chain is built from TRBV3-1 (or the pseudogene TRBV3-2) and TRBJ1-5; D uncertain. Germline assignment: CDR1 LGHDT and CDR2 YNNKEL (reference sequence). This CDR3 region has 13 residues. V lost 0 bases, J lost 6 bases, and 6 bases lay in between. The CDR3 DNA reads as TGTGCCAGCAGCCAAGAAAGGTTTCAGCCCCAGCATTTT. This encodes CASSQERFQPQHF.

In DNA, the CDR3 is TGTGCCAGCAGCTTAGAGGGGGCTCGTGGCTACACCTTC. This sequence encodes CASSLEGARGYTF. This rearrangement joins TRBV5-6 to TRBJ1-2; TRBD1 agrees at 7 bases. The V and J ends lost 2 bases and 7 bases, in that order; junction bases with no gene match: 5. The CDR3 has 13 residues. Germline CDR1 SGHDT, CDR2 YYEEEE.

This chain connects TRBV11-2 to TRBJ2-7, with D perhaps matching TRBD2 (6 bases). V was cut by 5 bases and J by 7 bases, with 21 bases left in between. The CDR3 is made up of 15 amino acids. Per the germline V gene, CDR1 is SGHAT and CDR2 is FQNNGV. Written as DNA, the CDR3 is TGTGCCAGCAGCCCTTCGGCAGCATACGGGGGAGAGCAGTACTTC. Protein product: CASSPSAAYGGEQYF.

The J gene is TRBJ1-5, the V gene TRBV14, with D unresolved. Germline CDR1 and CDR2: SGHDN and FVKESK. CDR3 length: 13 amino acids. Between the trimmed V and J ends, which lost 6 bases and 5 bases, there was a span of 11 bases. In nucleotides, the CDR3 is TGTGCCAGCAGGGGAACGGGATATCAGCCCCAGCATTTT. Translating gives CASRGTGYQPQHF. The complete variable domain, with remaining parts taken from reference TRBV14 and TRBJ1-5, reads EAGVTQFPSHSVIEKGQTVTLRCDPISGHDNLYWYRRVMGKEIKFLLHFVKESKQDESGMPNNRFLAERTGGTYSTLKVQPAELEDSGVYFCASRGTGYQPQHFGDGTRLSIL.

The V gene is TRBV6-5, the J gene TRBJ1-2; a possible D gene is TRBD1 (5 bases). CDR3 length equals 13 residues. CDR1 is MNHEY and CDR2 is SVGAGI in the germline V gene. The ends were cut back, 4 bases at V and 6 bases at J, with 12 bases in the middle. DNA for the CDR3: TGTGCCAGCAGTTCCCAGGACACCGATGGCTACACCTTC. Translated, it gives CASSSQDTDGYTF.

J is TRBJ2-3 and V is TRBV14; unclear D gene. Germline CDR1 SGHDN, CDR2 FVKESK. The CDR3 contains 12 residues. V dropped 3 bases and J dropped 7 bases, with 8 bases sitting between them. The CDR3 spells CASSHSKNTQYF. In DNA form, the CDR3 reads TGTGCCAGCAGCCATAGTAAAAATACGCAGTATTTT.

This clone turned up a few times. V usage is TRBV6-5 and J usage is TRBJ2-7; D is undetermined. The germline V gene has CDR1 MNHEY and CDR2 SVGAGI. The V end lost 7 bases, the J end lost 0 bases, and 10 bases lay between the germline ends. The CDR3 length is 13 residues. The DNA of the CDR3 is TGTGCCAGCACCCGCCCCGGCTCCTACGAGCAGTACTTC. Encoded protein: CASTRPGSYEQYF.

The CDR3 nucleotides are TGTGCCAGCAGCGTAGCTACGGGACAAGAGACCCAGTACTTC. This encodes CASSVATGQETQYF. The chain joins TRBV9 to TRBJ2-5; the D gene is possibly TRBD2 (5 bases). Germline lookup yields CDR1 SGDLS and CDR2 YYNGEE. V lost 0 bases and J 2 bases, leaving 8 bases between the germline ends. The CDR3 has 14 amino acids.

The rearrangement uses TRBV18 and TRBJ1-1; 9 nucleotides line up with TRBD1. The CDR3 has 13 amino acids. Germline CDR1 and CDR2: KGHSH and LQKENI. The V and J ends lost 6 bases and 6 bases, in that order; junction bases with no gene match: 5. This CDR3 reads CASSGQGMAEAFF. The DNA of the CDR3 is TGTGCCAGCTCGGGACAGGGTATGGCTGAAGCTTTCTTT.

The rearrangement uses TRBV29-1 and TRBJ2-4; D is undetermined. This CDR3 region has 12 residues. Trimming pared 5 bases from V and 3 bases from J, leaving 8 bases between. The V gene's germline CDR1 is SQVTM and CDR2 ANQGSEA. The chain's CDR3 is CSVHGVKNIQYF. The CDR3 region has the DNA TGCAGCGTTCATGGAGTCAAAAACATTCAGTACTTC.

This sequence joins TRBV7-6 and TRBJ2-7, with a possible D match to TRBD1 (5 bases). The V gene's germline CDR1 is SGHVS and CDR2 FNYEAQ. The V and J ends lost 5 bases and 4 bases respectively, with 15 bases between them. The CDR3 is made up of 14 amino acids. CDR3 sequence: CASSQGGTQYEQYF. The CDR3 bases are TGTGCCAGCAGCCAGGGCGGCACCCAATACGAGCAGTACTTC.

This clone was counted between two and nine times. V usage is TRBV11-3 and J usage is TRBJ2-2, with 8 bases lining up with TRBD2. Germline CDR1 reads SGHNT; CDR2 reads YENEEA. The CDR3 contains 15 residues. The trim removed 5 bases at V and 4 bases at J, leaving 6 bases unmatched. DNA for the CDR3: TGTGCCAGCAGCCCCCGGGGGGGCCCCACCGGGGAGCTGTTTTTT. Translating gives CASSPRGGPTGELFF.

The rearrangement uses TRBV7-3 and TRBJ2-1, with D possibly called TRBD1 or TRBD2 (5 bases each). The CDR3 is 15 amino acids. The ends were cut back, 4 bases at V and 6 bases at J, with 16 bases in the middle. The germline gives CDR1 SGHTA, CDR2 FQGTGA. CDR3 region: CASSSAGGMGNEQFF. In nucleotides, the CDR3 is TGTGCCAGCAGCTCCGCTGGGGGTATGGGCAATGAGCAGTTCTTC.

The chain combines TRBV27 with TRBJ1-5; perhaps TRBD1 as D (6 bases). Germline CDR1 and CDR2: MNHEY and SMNVEV (reference sequence). The germline V and J ends were trimmed by 8 bases and 5 bases, with 22 bases remaining between them. The length of the CDR3 is 16 residues. Here the CDR3 DNA reads TGTGCCAGCGGGAGCATAGGGGGGCCGCTCCATCAGCCCCAGCATTTT. This sequence encodes CASGSIGGPLHQPQHF.

The rearrangement joins TRBV7-6 to TRBJ1-6; D call uncertain. CDR3 length equals 13 residues. Deletions cut 3 bases from V and 5 bases from J, with 5 bases between. Per the germline V gene, CDR1 is SGHVS and CDR2 is FNYEAQ. The CDR3 nucleotides are TGTGCCAGCAGCTTGGCGGATAATTCACCCCTCCACTTT. Encoded protein: CASSLADNSPLHF.

DNA of the CDR3: TGTGCCAGCAGTTTAGTCAGTGACAGCTCCTACGAGCAGTACTTC. Translated, it gives CASSLVSDSSYEQYF. V gene TRBV28 combines with J gene TRBJ2-7, with D possibly matching TRBD1 (5 bases). Germline V CDR1 and CDR2: MDHEN, SYDVKM. The CDR3 has 15 residues. V was cut by 2 bases and J by 0 bases, with 11 bases left in between.

The chain carries TRBV27 and TRBJ2-7; no clear D. CDR3 length: 16 amino acids. V lost 4 bases to trimming and J lost 0 bases, with 16 bases between them. CDR1 MNHEY and CDR2 SMNVEV come from the germline V gene (reference sequence). CDR3 in DNA: TGTGCCAGCAGTTCCCCCCTCGATCCTAGCTCCTACGAGCAGTACTTC. Amino acids: CASSSPLDPSSYEQYF.

This sequence joins TRBV10-2 and TRBJ2-7; possible D gene TRBD2, 7 bases. CDR3 length: 14 residues. CDR1 and CDR2 (germline): WSHSY, SAAADI. With 2 bases removed from V and 2 bases from J, the gap between germline ends came to 10 bases. The CDR3 bases are TGCGCCAGCAGTGAGGGCGGGGGCCCCTACGAGCAGTACTTC. Its protein product is CASSEGGGPYEQYF.

The chain joins TRBV30 to TRBJ1-6; D gene unclear. Germline assignment: CDR1 GTSNPN and CDR2 SVGIG (reference sequence). Trimming removed 3 bases at V and 8 bases at J, with 11 bases between. CDR3 length: 13 amino acids. The DNA for the CDR3 is TGTGCCTGGAGCGCGGACCCTCATTCACCCCTCCACTTT. Translation: CAWSADPHSPLHF.

J is TRBJ1-1 and V is TRBV3-1 (or the pseudogene TRBV3-2), with no clear D. V dropped 8 bases and J dropped 4 bases, with 17 bases sitting between them. In germline, CDR1 is LGHDT, CDR2 YNNKEL (reference sequence). The CDR3 spans 14 residues. CDR3 in amino acids: CASGRNGGGTEAFF. The CDR3 DNA sequence: TGTGCCAGCGGCCGGAACGGTGGTGGCACTGAAGCTTTCTTT.